This TCR beta chain is drawn from a study of OX40 agonist ivuxolimab in advanced cancers. Profiling relied on immunoSEQ multiplex PCR, and the TCRdb table lists in-frame clones only, not all of them. Among around 65,000 clones listed, approximately 90% were seen once. CDR3 size: 21 residues. The junction had 15 bases not matched to a gene; V was cut back by 0 bases and J by 4 bases. CDR1 and CDR2 from the germline V gene are MGHRA and YSYEKL. This TCR derives from an adult with an advanced solid tumor such as melanoma, head and neck, liver or kidney cancer. This chain uses TRBV4-1 with TRBJ2-1; 13 bases are a match to TRBD2. The sequencing here drew on CD4+ or CD8+ T cells sorted from blood, taken in a trial of the OX40 agonist ivuxolimab. CDR3 protein: CASSQDNHVTSGRASYNEQFF. CDR3 nucleotides: TGCGCCAGCAGCCAAGATAATCATGTCACTAGCGGGAGGGCCTCATACAATGAGCAGTTCTTC.